Below, 28 T cell receptor beta chains from the same sample are listed, as sequenced in a study of blood T cell repertoires in COVID-19. Profiled with immunoSEQ multiplex PCR; TCRdb holds only in-frame clones, not every one. The table lists over 200,000 clones, over 75% of them singletons. The sample consisted of PBMCs or T cells enriched from blood (not recorded which). The receptor set was obtained from a middle-aged man who had recovered from COVID-19.

This clone has only a few counts. The CDR3 DNA reads as TGTGCCAGCAGCCCAGTTACAACCGGGACCTACGAGCAGTACTTC. Translating gives CASSPVTTGTYEQYF. This chain joins TRBV5-5 and TRBJ2-7; tentatively, D is TRBD2 (5 bases). V was shortened by 4 bases and J by 2 bases, with 16 bases between the two germline ends. The V gene's germline CDR1 is SGHKS and CDR2 YYEKEE (reference sequence). This CDR3 has 15 residues.

This clone was detected many times. The chain is built from TRBV7-6 and TRBJ2-2, with 7 bases identical to TRBD2. This CDR3 has 15 amino acids. Germline CDR1 and CDR2: SGHVS and FNYEAQ. The junction had 4 bases not matched to a gene; V was cut back by 5 bases and J by 1 base. CDR3 residues: CASSREVLNTGELFF. In DNA, the CDR3 is TGTGCCAGCAGCCGGGAGGTCCTGAACACCGGGGAGCTGTTTTTT. The full variable domain, rest sourced from reference TRBV7-6 and TRBJ2-2, is GAGVSQSPRYKVTKRGQDVALRCDPISGHVSLYWYRQALGQGPEFLTYFNYEAQQDKSGLPNDRFSAERPEGSISTLTIQRTEQRDSAMYRCASSREVLNTGELFFGEGSRLTVL.

The rearrangement uses TRBV5-6 and TRBJ2-1; D is undetermined. CDR3 length: 18 residues. Germline CDR1 reads SGHDT; CDR2 reads YYEEEE. Between the trimmed V and J ends, which lost 2 bases and 0 bases, there was a span of 18 bases. The CDR3 sequence is CASSLRIGIGFSYNEQFF. The CDR3 DNA reads TGTGCCAGCAGCTTACGAATTGGTATCGGGTTCTCCTACAATGAGCAGTTCTTC.

In this sample, this clone turned up once. This rearrangement joins TRBV7-9 to TRBJ2-2; TRBD1 matches at 7 bases. Germline assignment: CDR1 SEHNR and CDR2 FQNEAQ (reference sequence). The CDR3 is 15 residues long. J gave up 4 bases and V 1 base, and 3 bases lay outside the gene matches. CDR3 in DNA: TGTGCCAGCAGCTTAGGCGCAGGGGGCACCGGGGAGCTGTTTTTT. Translating it yields CASSLGAGGTGELFF.

About this clone itself: Other DNA variants within this sample encode the same CDR3. V usage is TRBV6-4 and J usage is TRBJ1-2; possible D gene TRBD1, 5 bases. Germline-derived CDR1 and CDR2 are MRHNA and SNTAGT. V was shortened by 6 bases and J by 5 bases, with 13 bases between the two germline ends. The CDR3 has 13 residues. This CDR3 reads CASSAQGNYGYTF. In DNA form, the CDR3 reads TGTGCCAGCAGCGCCCAGGGTAATTATGGCTACACCTTC.

This clone has only one observation. This chain joins TRBV9 and TRBJ1-3; weak D call: TRBD1 (6 bases). Deletions cut 0 bases from V and 4 bases from J, with 20 bases between. The V gene's germline CDR1 is SGDLS and CDR2 YYNGEE. The CDR3 totals 18 residues. CDR3 sequence (DNA): TGTGCCAGCAGCGTAGTCGCTGAGGGGGGGGCGCGAGGAAACACCATATATTTT. Translated: CASSVVAEGGARGNTIYF.

This clone occurred once. As DNA, the CDR3 is TGTGCCTGGAGTGTGGCGGGCCCCCCCTACGAGCAGTACTTC. Encoded protein: CAWSVAGPPYEQYF. This rearrangement joins TRBV30 to TRBJ2-7; D may be TRBD2 (5 bases). CDR1 is GTSNPN, CDR2 SVGIG, per germline (reference sequence). V was trimmed by 0 bases and J by 2 bases, leaving 11 bases between them. The CDR3 has 14 residues.

This chain joins TRBV5-4 and TRBJ2-1, with 11 bases matching TRBD2. The CDR3 is made up of 16 amino acids. V lost 0 bases, J lost 10 bases, and 9 bases stayed unmatched. Germline V gives CDR1 SGHNT, CDR2 YYREEE (reference sequence). The chain's CDR3 is CASSLDGLAGGREQFF. In DNA, the CDR3 is TGTGCCAGCAGCTTGGATGGCCTAGCGGGGGGACGGGAGCAGTTCTTC.

The V call is TRBV5-1, the J call TRBJ1-4; D remains ambiguous. The length of the CDR3 is 16 residues. In germline, CDR1 is SGHRS, CDR2 YFSETQ. Trimming stripped 0 bases from V and 7 bases from J, with 16 bases between. DNA for the CDR3: TGCGCCAGCAGCTTGGGGCAGGTTAAGAACCGTGAAAAACTGTTTTTT. Translating gives CASSLGQVKNREKLFF.

This clone came up once. This chain connects TRBV24-1 to TRBJ2-1, with a tentative D call TRBD1 (5 bases). The germline CDR1 and CDR2 sequences are KGHDR and SFDVKD. This CDR3 has 13 amino acids. Trimming took off 4 bases at V and 8 bases at J, with 11 bases between the two ends. The CDR3 loop reads CATSDAGYYEQFF. The CDR3 region has the DNA TGTGCCACCAGTGACGCAGGGTATTATGAGCAGTTCTTC.

V is TRBV5-6 and J is TRBJ1-2; 7 bases fit TRBD1. The germline V gene encodes CDR1 SGHDT and CDR2 YYEEEE. Germline trimming cut 4 bases from V and 8 bases from J; bases unmatched to any gene: 11. This CDR3 is built from 14 residues. The CDR3 region has the DNA TGTGCCAGCAGCCCCGGGACAGCCGGGCGGGGCTACACCTTC. This translates into CASSPGTAGRGYTF.

The rearrangement uses TRBV7-2 and TRBJ1-5; D is possibly TRBD1 (5 bases). Trimming left V 2 bases short and J 2 bases short, with 16 bases between. Germline lookup yields CDR1 SGHTA and CDR2 FQGNSA. The CDR3 is made up of 17 amino acids. CDR3 bases: TGTGCCAGCAGCTTATTGGCTAGGACATCAGGCAATCAGCCCCAGCATTTT. This encodes CASSLLARTSGNQPQHF.

The chain employs TRBV2 and TRBJ2-5, with 8 nucleotides matching TRBD1. J gave up 5 bases and V 7 bases, and 3 bases lay outside the gene matches. Germline CDR1 reads SNHLY; CDR2 reads FYNNEI. The CDR3 extends over 12 amino acids. This CDR3 is CASNRQGETQYF. The DNA for the CDR3 is TGTGCCAGCAACAGACAGGGGGAGACCCAGTACTTC.

This sequence joins TRBV6-5 and TRBJ1-6; D may be TRBD1 (5 bases). The CDR3 spans 14 residues. Germline V gives CDR1 MNHEY, CDR2 SVGAGI. V shed 7 bases and J shed 9 bases, with 16 bases lying between them. The CDR3 loop is CASTQGGKGSPLHF. CDR3 coding DNA: TGTGCCAGCACCCAGGGTGGTAAGGGTTCACCCCTCCACTTT.

V usage is TRBV11-1 and J usage is TRBJ2-2; 9 positions match TRBD1. The CDR3 sequence is 15 residues long. Germline V gene data show CDR1 as SGHAT and CDR2 as FQDESV (reference sequence). V lost 5 bases, J lost 7 bases, and 8 bases stayed unmatched. As DNA, the CDR3 is TGTGCCAGCAGCCGGATACAGGGGGCCTACGGGGAGCTGTTTTTT. Its translation is CASSRIQGAYGELFF.

This sequence joins TRBV19 and TRBJ1-2, with TRBD1 matching 7 bases. The V segment lost 5 bases and the J segment 0 bases; nucleotides outside the gene matches: 6. Germline V gene data show CDR1 as LNHDA and CDR2 as SQIVND (reference sequence). The CDR3 covers 15 residues. The CDR3 here is CASSPRDRSNYGYTF. The CDR3 DNA is TGTGCCAGTAGTCCCCGGGACAGATCTAACTATGGCTACACCTTC.

This clone was found many times. CDR3 amino acids: CASSVRDRSEQYF. In DNA form, the CDR3 reads TGTGCCAGCAGCGTGCGGGACAGAAGCGAACAGTACTTC. V and J are TRBV9 and TRBJ2-7; possible D gene TRBD1, 7 bases. V was clipped by 2 bases and J by 10 bases, with 16 bases between them. The CDR3 length is 13 residues. Per the germline V gene, CDR1 is SGDLS and CDR2 is YYNGEE.

The CDR3 bases are TGCGCCAGCAGCTTGGCCCTAAAGGCAGGGGGCTATAGGAATCAGCCCCAGCATTTT. Translated, it gives CASSLALKAGGYRNQPQHF. The chain joins TRBV5-1 to TRBJ1-5; 8 nucleotides match TRBD1. Germline V gene data show CDR1 as SGHRS and CDR2 as YFSETQ. The CDR3 totals 19 residues. V lost 0 bases and J lost 4; bases outside the gene matches: 15.

This chain links TRBV3-1 (or the pseudogene TRBV3-2) with TRBJ1-2, with TRBD1 identical over 9 bases. V gave up 2 bases and J gave up 6 bases; unmatched junction bases: 4. Germline loops: CDR1 LGHDT, CDR2 YNNKEL (reference sequence). The CDR3 covers 14 residues. The CDR3 protein is CASSQLQGANGYTF. The CDR3 coding sequence is TGTGCCAGCAGCCAATTACAGGGGGCGAATGGCTACACCTTC.

The rearrangement joins TRBV9 to TRBJ1-1; no clear D. Germline V gives CDR1 SGDLS, CDR2 YYNGEE. The CDR3 is made up of 16 amino acids. With 5 bases removed from V and 0 bases from J, the gap between germline ends came to 17 bases. The CDR3 protein is CASSGSIATMNTEAFF. DNA of the CDR3: TGTGCCAGCAGTGGCTCGATAGCGACTATGAACACTGAAGCTTTCTTT.

V is TRBV11-2 and J is TRBJ2-2; 8 bases are a match to TRBD1. Trimming removed 2 bases from V and 2 bases from J; junction bases left unmatched: 4. CDR3 length: 16 amino acids. The germline CDR1 and CDR2 sequences are SGHAT and FQNNGV. CDR3 coding DNA: TGTGCCAGCAGCTTAAGGGACAGGTCAAACACCGGGGAGCTGTTTTTT. This sequence encodes CASSLRDRSNTGELFF.

This clone has only one observation. This chain connects TRBV2 to TRBJ2-5, with unresolved D. Trimming took 3 bases from V and 5 from J, leaving 7 bases between them. The CDR3 loop spans 12 amino acids. CDR1 is SNHLY, CDR2 FYNNEI, per germline. The CDR3: CASSDLRETQYF. CDR3 nucleotide sequence: TGTGCCAGCAGTGATTTGCGGGAGACCCAGTACTTC.

The chain uses TRBV3-1 (or the pseudogene TRBV3-2) and TRBJ2-7; possible D gene TRBD2, 5 bases. The CDR3 loop spans 14 amino acids. The V gene's germline CDR1 is LGHDT and CDR2 YNNKEL (reference sequence). The V and J ends lost 4 bases and 4 bases respectively, with 14 bases between them. The DNA of the CDR3 is TGTGCCAGCAGCCGGACTGGAGTCGGGTACGAGCAGTACTTC. Translating it yields CASSRTGVGYEQYF.

The V and J genes are TRBV2 and TRBJ1-2; D unresolved. CDR3 size: 14 residues. Germline values: CDR1 SNHLY, CDR2 FYNNEI. V dropped 5 bases and J dropped 3 bases, with 13 bases sitting between them. CDR3 sequence reads: CASSRPGYDYGYTF. The CDR3 region has the DNA TGTGCCAGCAGTCGACCGGGGTACGACTATGGCTACACCTTC.

The genes are TRBV6-5 and TRBJ1-5, with TRBD1 matching 7 bases. V was clipped by 6 bases and J by 9 bases; unmatched bases: 11. Looked up from germline, CDR1 is MNHEY and CDR2 is SVGAGI. CDR3 length equals 14 residues. CDR3: CASRRQGLQGPQHF. CDR3 sequence (DNA): TGTGCCAGCAGACGACAGGGCCTTCAGGGGCCCCAGCATTTT.

This clone was counted at least ten times. This same CDR3 is encoded by further DNA sequences in the sample. The chain uses TRBV15 and TRBJ2-1, with D hard to call. CDR1 and CDR2 (germline): LNHNV, YYDKDF (reference sequence). Trimming took off 1 base at V and 8 bases at J, with 9 bases between the two ends. The CDR3 runs 13 residues. In nucleotides, the CDR3 is TGTGCCACCAGCAGAGTTCCCTCCCATGAGCAGTTCTTC. It encodes CATSRVPSHEQFF.

The chain joins TRBV2 to TRBJ1-5; D uncertain. Germline values: CDR1 SNHLY, CDR2 FYNNEI. V was trimmed by 8 bases and J by 5 bases, leaving 10 bases between them. The CDR3 covers 12 residues. CDR3 coding DNA: TGTGCCAGCGCGGGCGGGTATCAGCCCCAGCATTTT. Protein sequence: CASAGGYQPQHF.

The chain has TRBV19 and TRBJ2-1, with D possibly being TRBD2 (6 bases). The CDR3 consists of 15 residues. Germline CDR1 and CDR2: LNHDA and SQIVND (reference sequence). V was trimmed by 7 bases and J by 0 bases, leaving 13 bases between them. The CDR3 loop reads CASIGGKSSYNEQFF. CDR3 sequence (DNA): TGTGCCAGTATAGGCGGGAAGAGCTCCTACAATGAGCAGTTCTTC.